This T cell receptor beta chain was identified during a study of spatial heterogeneity in lung cancer. This clonotype was picked up a small number of times. The time point: sample taken at primary tumor resection. Whole RNA came from tumor, nontumor lung or frozen PBMC and was sequenced without being sorted. Germline V lookup: CDR1 SGHNT, CDR2 YYREEE (reference sequence). Trimming pared 4 bases from V and 1 base from J, leaving 15 bases between. The CDR3 runs 15 residues. TCRdb reprocessed the 5' RACE reads with MiXCR, giving one entry per CDR3 protein. There are approximately 92,000 distinct CDR3 sequences in the sample; about 12% occur only once, and about 38% lies in the top ten.

Sample: PBMCs, taken at surgery. V usage is TRBV5-4 and J usage is TRBJ2-7; D tentatively reads TRBD1 or TRBD2 (5 bases each). The clonotype comes from a male donor with early-stage non-small cell lung cancer. The CDR3: CASSTTGTPSYEQYF. For the CDR3, the DNA is TGTGCCAGCAGCACAACCGGGACGCCTTCCTACGAGCAGTACTTC.